This T cell receptor (beta chain) was sequenced in a study of vaccination effects on CD4 cells after COVID-19. Across the study: The participants, recipients of two vaccine doses, got either BNT162b2 or mRNA-1273.

Data came from immunoSEQ multiplex PCR; TCRdb stores just in-frame clones and leaves some out. The sample consists of approximately 30,000 clones, 55% to 75% of them appearing once. This CDR3 comprises 14 residues. J was trimmed by 7 bases and V by 1 base; bases with no gene match: 3. Germline CDR1 and CDR2: MDHEN and SYDVKM. This clone was observed a single time. Its antigen is still unknown. Ahead of sequencing, the ViraFEST assay grew antigen-specific CD4+ T cells using viral peptide pools. When around nine days of culture had elapsed, CD4+ T cells were isolated. Each culture well received over 1.5 million PBMC. These cells were then cultured in IMDM with about 9.1 IU/ml IL-2 and about 9.9 ug/ml peptides.

The receptor was derived from a human donor who received a COVID-19 vaccine. This material consisted of CD4+ T cells from PBMCs cultured with HCoV-229E spike peptides, taken before COVID-19 vaccination. The V and J genes are TRBV28 and TRBJ1-4; 7 bases match TRBD1. The CDR3 spells CASSLYRGGEKLFF. In DNA, the CDR3 is TGTGCCAGCAGTTTATACAGGGGAGGTGAAAAACTGTTTTTT.